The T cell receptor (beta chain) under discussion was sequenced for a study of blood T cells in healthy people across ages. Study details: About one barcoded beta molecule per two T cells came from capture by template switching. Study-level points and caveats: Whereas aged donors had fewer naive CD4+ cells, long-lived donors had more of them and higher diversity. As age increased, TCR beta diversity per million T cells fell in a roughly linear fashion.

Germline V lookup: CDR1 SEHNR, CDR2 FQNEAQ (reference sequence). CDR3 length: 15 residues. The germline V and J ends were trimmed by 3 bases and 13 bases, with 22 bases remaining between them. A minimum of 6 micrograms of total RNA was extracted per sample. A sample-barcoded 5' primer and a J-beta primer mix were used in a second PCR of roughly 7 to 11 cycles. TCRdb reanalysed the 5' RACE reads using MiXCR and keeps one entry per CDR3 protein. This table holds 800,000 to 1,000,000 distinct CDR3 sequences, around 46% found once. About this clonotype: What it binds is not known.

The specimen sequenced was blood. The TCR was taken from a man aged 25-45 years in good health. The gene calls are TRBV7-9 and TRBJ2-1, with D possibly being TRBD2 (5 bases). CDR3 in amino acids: CASSLLLGLQETQFF. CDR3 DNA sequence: TGTGCCAGCAGCTTGTTACTAGGACTTCAAGAGACCCAGTTCTTC.